Shown below are 25 T cell receptor beta chains from a single sample sequenced in a study of T-cell reconstitution after alpha-beta-depleted transplantation in children. Unique molecular identifiers were built into the TCRbeta library. One entry per CDR3 protein results from TCRdb running MiXCR on the PCR reads. The sample records some 250,000 distinct CDR3 sequences, 12% being singletons. Sequencing used PBMCs from the stem cell graft donor, obtained from the stem cell graft. The source is a human donor who donated a stem cell graft to a child with acute lymphoblastic leukemia.

This clonotype was observed at least ten times. The chain combines TRBV29-1 with TRBJ1-2; 9 bases fit TRBD1. Germline V gene sequence: CDR1 SQVTM, CDR2 ANQGSEA. V lost 3 bases, J lost 6 bases, and 11 bases stayed unmatched. The CDR3 contains 15 residues. The CDR3 loop reads CSVEAPGQGRDGYTF. CDR3 DNA: TGCAGCGTTGAGGCACCGGGACAGGGAAGGGATGGCTACACCTTC.

This clonotype was detected ten times or more. The chain is built from TRBV6-1 and TRBJ1-4; 7 bases fit TRBD1. The junction had 13 bases not matched to a gene; V was cut back by 11 bases and J by 1 base. The length of the CDR3 is 16 residues. Per germline, CDR1 MNHNS and CDR2 SASEGT. In nucleotides, the CDR3 is TGTGCCTCCCTTAACCGGAGGGACAGAACTAATGAAAAACTGTTTTTT. This encodes CASLNRRDRTNEKLFF.

This clonotype was seen repeatedly, ten times or more. CDR3 in DNA: TGTGCCAGCAGCTTCCCCGGGACCAGAGGCTATGAGCAGTTCTTC. This gives the protein CASSFPGTRGYEQFF. V and J are TRBV11-2 and TRBJ2-1; D could derive from TRBD1 or TRBD2 (5 bases each). The CDR3 has 15 amino acids. Germline V gene sequence: CDR1 SGHAT, CDR2 FQNNGV. Trimming left V 3 bases short and J 8 bases short, with 17 bases between.

The table lists this clonotype with many counts. This chain connects TRBV5-1 to TRBJ2-3; D is unclear. Trimming cost V 6 bases and J 0 bases, with 11 bases left between them. Germline V lookup: CDR1 SGHRS, CDR2 YFSETQ. This CDR3 is 14 amino acids long. The DNA for the CDR3 is TGCGCCAGCAAGGCACCCGCTAGCACAGATACGCAGTATTTT. Protein: CASKAPASTDTQYF.

This clonotype was observed many times. V is TRBV7-9 and J is TRBJ2-2; no definite D call. This CDR3 is built from 14 residues. Germline V gives CDR1 SEHNR, CDR2 FQNEAQ (reference sequence). V lost 2 bases, J lost 1 base, and 5 bases lay in between. The DNA of the CDR3 is TGTGCCAGCAGCTTAATTCGGAACACCGGGGAGCTGTTTTTT. Its protein is CASSLIRNTGELFF.

Ten or more counts support this clonotype. The V gene is TRBV25-1, the J gene TRBJ2-5; 9 bases map to TRBD1. CDR1 MGHDK and CDR2 SYGVNS come from the germline V gene. Losses at the gene ends were 10 bases for V and 5 bases for J; bases not matched to a gene: 5. CDR3 size: 12 residues. CDR3 sequence (DNA): TGTGCCACCAACAGGGGGCTGGAGACCCAGTACTTC. Protein product: CATNRGLETQYF.

This clonotype was counted many times. The genes are TRBV6-5 and TRBJ1-5; 7 bases line up with TRBD1. This CDR3 has 15 residues. The trim removed 4 bases at V and 7 bases at J, leaving 10 bases unmatched. Germline CDR1 and CDR2: MNHEY and SVGAGI. The CDR3 DNA sequence: TGTGCCAGCAGTTCCAACAGGGGATTAAAGCAGCCCCAGCATTTT. Protein product: CASSSNRGLKQPQHF.

This clonotype was counted only a few times. V is TRBV6-5 and J is TRBJ1-1; D is uncertain. V lost 0 bases and J lost 11, with 13 bases in between. CDR3 length: 13 amino acids. From germline, CDR1 is MNHEY and CDR2 SVGAGI. CDR3 loop: CASSYSWDNDAFF. The CDR3 coding sequence is TGTGCCAGCAGTTACTCCTGGGATAATGACGCTTTCTTT.

This clonotype was picked up many times. This sequence joins TRBV12-3 or TRBV12-4 and TRBJ2-5; D may be TRBD1 or TRBD2 (6 bases each). The CDR3 is 14 residues long. The V gene lost 6 bases and the J gene lost 5 bases, with 16 bases spanning the gap. CDR3 residues: CASSPPGAWETQYF. The CDR3 bases are TGTGCCAGCAGCCCGCCGGGGGCCTGGGAGACCCAGTACTTC.

There are many counts of this clonotype. The chain joins TRBV18 to TRBJ2-3, with 9 bases identical to TRBD2. The CDR3 length is 17 residues. Trimming at V came to 1 base and at J to 0 bases, leaving 5 bases not matched to a gene. The germline V gene has CDR1 KGHSH and CDR2 LQKENI. The DNA for the CDR3 is TGTGCCAGCTCACCACTTGCGGGGGGGCCGAGCACAGATACGCAGTATTTT. This sequence encodes CASSPLAGGPSTDTQYF. Looking up the rest from reference TRBV18 and TRBJ2-3 gives the full variable domain: NAGVMQNPRHLVRRRGQEARLRCSPMKGHSHVYWYRQLPEEGLKFMVYLQKENIIDESGMPKERFSAEFPKEGPSILRIQQVVRGDSAAYFCASSPLAGGPSTDTQYFGPGTRLTVL.

This clonotype was seen repeatedly, ten times or more. The V gene is TRBV20-1, the J gene TRBJ2-5; D is perhaps TRBD1 (6 bases). The ends were cut back, 5 bases at V and 2 bases at J, with 15 bases in the middle. This CDR3 is built from 14 residues. The V gene's germline CDR1 is DFQATT and CDR2 SNEGSKA (reference sequence). DNA of the CDR3: TGCAGTGCTCTAAGCGCAGGGGTACAAGAGACCCAGTACTTC. Encoded protein: CSALSAGVQETQYF.

On this clonotype itself: This likely comes from a read error, as the CDR3 has no conserved phenylalanine or tryptophan at its end. V gene TRBV7-2 combines with J gene TRBJ2-6; 7 positions agree with TRBD2. CDR1 is SGHTA, CDR2 FQGNSA, per germline. V shed 8 bases and J 4 bases; nucleotides not matched to a gene: 8. This CDR3 has 15 amino acids. CDR3 loop: CASWEGSSGANVLTY. The CDR3 DNA sequence: TGTGCCAGCTGGGAGGGGTCGTCGGGGGCCAACGTCCTGACTTAC.

This clonotype has at least ten counts. The genes are TRBV5-1 and TRBJ2-7; D might be TRBD1 (6 bases). V was clipped by 4 bases and J by 3 bases, with 14 bases between them. The CDR3 sequence is 14 residues long. Germline V gene data show CDR1 as SGHRS and CDR2 as YFSETQ. DNA of the CDR3: TGCGCCAGCAGCCACCGGACAGAAATCTACGAGCAGTACTTC. Its protein product is CASSHRTEIYEQYF.

This clonotype occurred a few times. CDR3 sequence: CASSSQPQTGKDGYTF. The CDR3 region has the DNA TGTGCCAGCAGCTCCCAACCCCAGACAGGGAAGGATGGCTACACCTTC. The chain couples TRBV11-2 to TRBJ1-2, with TRBD1 identical over 7 bases. In germline, CDR1 is SGHAT, CDR2 FQNNGV. CDR3 length equals 16 residues. V trimming: 4 bases; J trimming: 6 bases; junction bases outside the gene matches: 14.

The genes are TRBV4-3 and TRBJ1-4, with a tentative D call TRBD1 (5 bases). There are 16 residues in the CDR3. Trimming removed 4 bases at V and 3 bases at J, with 15 bases between. Germline V gives CDR1 LGHNA, CDR2 YSLEER. The chain's CDR3 is CASSPSRGFANEKLFF. CDR3 bases: TGCGCCAGCAGCCCGTCGAGGGGATTTGCTAATGAAAAACTGTTTTTT.

In its sample, this clonotype was seen many times. This rearrangement joins TRBV6-1 to TRBJ2-5; D gene unclear. CDR1 and CDR2 from the germline V gene are MNHNS and SASEGT. V was cut by 4 bases and J by 5 bases, with 8 bases left in between. This CDR3 is 12 amino acids long. CDR3 region: CASSVGGETQYF. The CDR3 nucleotides read TGTGCCAGCAGTGTGGGTGGGGAGACCCAGTACTTC.

At least ten counts were recorded for this clonotype. The rearrangement uses TRBV11-2 and TRBJ2-3, with 8 bases that match TRBD1. The germline V gene has CDR1 SGHAT and CDR2 FQNNGV. This CDR3 has 16 amino acids. The J segment lost 1 base and the V segment lost 5 bases, leaving 8 bases of the junction unmatched. CDR3 protein: CASSPQGGRGTDTQYF. CDR3 nucleotide sequence: TGTGCCAGCAGCCCACAGGGGGGCAGGGGCACAGATACGCAGTATTTT.

This clonotype came up many times. The chain employs TRBV20-1 and TRBJ2-3; the match to TRBD2 covers 10 bases. Germline loops: CDR1 DFQATT, CDR2 SNEGSKA (reference sequence). V shed 8 bases and J 5 bases; nucleotides not matched to a gene: 16. The CDR3 totals 16 residues. CDR3 sequence (DNA): TGCAGTTTTGGGACTAGCGAGTTTTCTCTCGGAGATACGCAGTATTTT. This gives the protein CSFGTSEFSLGDTQYF.

Points on this clonotype: A read error is possible here, since a much larger clone lies one base away. V and J are TRBV6-1 and TRBJ1-5; a possible D gene is TRBD1 (5 bases). The CDR3 is made up of 14 amino acids. Germline values: CDR1 MNHNS, CDR2 SASEGT. Trimming cost V 4 bases and J 5 bases, with 12 bases left between them. CDR3 nucleotide sequence: TGTGCCAGCAGTGGGGGACGGGGACATCAGCCCCAGCATTTT. This sequence encodes CASSGGRGHQPQHF.

Ten or more counts support this clonotype. The chain couples TRBV29-1 to TRBJ1-1; D is uncertain. From germline, CDR1 is SQVTM and CDR2 ANQGSEA. The ends were cut back, 8 bases at V and 1 base at J, with 11 bases in the middle. The CDR3 is made up of 12 amino acids. CDR3: CSPSRGNTEAFF. CDR3 nucleotides: TGCAGCCCCTCCCGAGGGAACACTGAAGCTTTCTTT.

This clonotype was observed many times. The CDR3 DNA follows: TGTGCCAGCATGGGAGCTAGCGGGAGCCTTAGCACAGATACGCAGTATTTT. It codes for CASMGASGSLSTDTQYF. The rearrangement uses TRBV28 and TRBJ2-3; 10 bases map to TRBD2. Germline trimming cut 7 bases from V and 0 bases from J; bases unmatched to any gene: 10. The CDR3 runs to 17 residues. Germline V lookup: CDR1 MDHEN, CDR2 SYDVKM. Supplemented by reference TRBV28 and TRBJ2-3, the full variable domain reads DVKVTQSSRYLVKRTGEKVFLECVQDMDHENMFWYRQDPGLGLRLIYFSYDVKMKEKGDIPEGYSVSREKKERFSLILESASTNQTSMYLCASMGASGSLSTDTQYFGPGTRLTVL.

In its sample, this clonotype was seen many times. J is TRBJ1-1 and V is TRBV11-1, with D uncertain. Germline-derived CDR1 and CDR2 are SGHAT and FQDESV (reference sequence). There are 15 residues in the CDR3. V was clipped by 4 bases and J by 0 bases, with 12 bases between them. CDR3 protein: CASSSYSRMNTEAFF. As DNA, the CDR3 is TGTGCCAGCAGCTCGTACAGCCGAATGAACACTGAAGCTTTCTTT.

This clonotype was found many times. The chain carries TRBV10-3 and TRBJ1-2; possibly TRBD1 for D (5 bases). The germline V gene has CDR1 ENHRY and CDR2 SYGVKD. The CDR3 sequence is 14 residues long. The ends were cut back, 6 bases at V and 0 bases at J, with 11 bases in the middle. CDR3 coding DNA: TGTGCCATCAGCTCCGGGGGTTCTAACTATGGCTACACCTTC. Translated: CAISSGGSNYGYTF.

This clonotype was found many times. The V and J genes are TRBV5-5 and TRBJ2-2; 7 nucleotides line up with TRBD1. Germline V CDR1 and CDR2: SGHKS, YYEKEE (reference sequence). This CDR3 region has 16 residues. V was clipped by 1 base and J by 7 bases; unmatched bases: 10. The CDR3 DNA reads as TGTGCCAGCAGCTTGACAGGGGCCCCCAGGGGCGGGGAGCTGTTTTTT. It yields the protein CASSLTGAPRGGELFF.

V is TRBV6-2 or TRBV6-3 and J is TRBJ2-5, with 11 bases matching TRBD1. Germline CDR1 reads MNHEY; CDR2 reads SVGEGT. The CDR3 is 18 residues long. The junction had 13 bases not matched to a gene; V was cut back by 3 bases and J by 4 bases. CDR3 DNA sequence: TGTGCCAGCAGTTATCGCCAAACGGACAGGGGGCTTCGAGAGACCCAGTACTTC. Its translation is CASSYRQTDRGLRETQYF.